Presented here are 32 T cell receptor beta chains from one specimen sequenced in a study of beta chain features in type 1 diabetes. The sequenced template was cDNA made from the entire isolated RNA. The assay was immunoSEQ multiplex PCR, and TCRdb's table has in-frame clones only and misses some. The sample lists 120,000 to 150,000 clones, 10% occurring once. Sample: naive CD4+ T cells from blood. Receptors were obtained from a man aged 18 to 35 in good health.

This clone was found a few times. The chain joins TRBV9 to TRBJ2-1; 9 positions agree with TRBD1. The V gene end was trimmed by 3 bases and the J gene end by 7 bases; junction bases not matched to a gene: 5. CDR1 and CDR2 from the germline V gene are SGDLS and YYNGEE. CDR3 length: 14 residues. CDR3 DNA: TGTGCCAGCAGCGGGGACAGGGTGAGAAATGAGCAGTTCTTC. Translation gives CASSGDRVRNEQFF.

There are a few counts of this clone. J is TRBJ2-3 and V is TRBV15; D is possibly TRBD2 (6 bases). This CDR3 spans 14 amino acids. The germline V and J ends were trimmed by 0 bases and 4 bases, with 8 bases remaining between them. Germline CDR1 is LNHNV and CDR2 is YYDKDF (reference sequence). In DNA form, the CDR3 reads TGTGCCACCAGCAGAGATTGGAGGGCAGATACGCAGTATTTT. Translated, it gives CATSRDWRADTQYF.

This clone was detected many times. The V gene is TRBV6-8, the J gene TRBJ2-7; 7 bases line up with TRBD1. This CDR3 has 14 amino acids. Germline CDR1 and CDR2: MNHGY and SAAAGT. Losses at the gene ends were 7 bases for V and 3 bases for J; bases not matched to a gene: 9. The CDR3 region is CASISRDRLYEQYF. The DNA for the CDR3 is TGTGCCAGCATCTCCAGGGACAGACTCTACGAGCAGTACTTC.

Note on this clone: This sample also contains other DNA sequences that code for the same CDR3. The rearrangement links TRBV7-9 to TRBJ2-1; possible D gene TRBD2, 5 bases. Germline CDR1 is SEHNR and CDR2 is FQNEAQ (reference sequence). The CDR3 is 12 amino acids. The germline V and J ends were trimmed by 4 bases and 8 bases, with 9 bases remaining between them. The CDR3 coding sequence is TGTGCCAGCAGCTCAGGACTCCATGAGCAGTTCTTC. Translated: CASSSGLHEQFF.

This clone came up a few times. This rearrangement joins TRBV5-4 to TRBJ2-3; 12 bases align to TRBD2. The V segment lost 3 bases and the J segment 1 base; nucleotides outside the gene matches: 3. This CDR3 is built from 16 residues. CDR1 SGHNT and CDR2 YYREEE come from the germline V gene (reference sequence). CDR3 region: CASSSRLAGGTDTQYF. The CDR3 region has the DNA TGTGCCAGCAGCTCGAGACTAGCGGGGGGCACAGATACGCAGTATTTT. The whole variable domain, filled in from reference TRBV5-4 and TRBJ2-3, reads ETGVTQSPTHLIKTRGQQVTLRCSSQSGHNTVSWYQQALGQGPQFIFQYYREEENGRGNFPPRFSGLQFPNYSSELNVNALELDDSALYLCASSSRLAGGTDTQYFGPGTRLTVL.

This clone was seen only a few times. The junction departs from the called germline gene at one end, perhaps through a read error. The J gene is TRBJ2-2, the V gene TRBV6-1, with D unresolved. This CDR3 contains 13 residues. Germline CDR1 reads MNHNS; CDR2 reads SASEGT. Written as DNA, the CDR3 is TGTGCCAGCTGTGACTCGAACACCGGGGAGCTGTTTTTT. This sequence encodes CASCDSNTGELFF.

The chain is built from TRBV29-1 and TRBJ1-2, with a weak D call TRBD1 (6 bases). Trimming shortened V by 3 bases and J by 3 bases, and 11 bases separated the two germline ends. In germline, CDR1 is SQVTM, CDR2 ANQGSEA. The length of the CDR3 is 13 residues. The CDR3 nucleotides are TGCAGCGTTGAGACAGGATGGGACTATGGCTACACCTTC. Its translation: CSVETGWDYGYTF.

This clone was detected only a few times. The V call is TRBV6-4, the J call TRBJ2-3; 11 positions agree with TRBD2. There are 16 residues in the CDR3. CDR1 and CDR2 (germline): MRHNA, SNTAGT. J lost 2 bases, V lost 0 bases, and 1 base had no gene match. Here the CDR3 reads CASSDSSGGATDTQYF. Here the CDR3 DNA reads TGTGCCAGCAGTGACTCTAGCGGGGGGGCCACAGATACGCAGTATTTT.

This clone was seen a few times. The chain links TRBV7-9 to TRBJ2-7; 9 positions agree with TRBD1. The germline gives CDR1 SEHNR, CDR2 FQNEAQ (reference sequence). CDR3 length: 16 amino acids. The V and J ends lost 1 base and 3 bases, in that order; junction bases with no gene match: 7. The CDR3 coding sequence is TGTGCCAGCAGCTTAGTGGCTTTGGGACAGGGCTACGAGCAGTACTTC. This codes for CASSLVALGQGYEQYF.

J is TRBJ2-7 and V is TRBV11-2; 11 positions match TRBD2. CDR1 is SGHAT, CDR2 FQNNGV, per germline. Losses at the gene ends were 3 bases for V and 5 bases for J; bases not matched to a gene: 0. This CDR3 is built from 13 residues. CDR3 amino acids: CASSFSGGDEQYF. The CDR3 DNA sequence: TGTGCCAGCAGCTTTAGCGGGGGGGACGAGCAGTACTTC.

V usage is TRBV4-3 and J usage is TRBJ2-1, with 9 positions matching TRBD1. The CDR3 is made up of 17 amino acids. Per germline, CDR1 LGHNA and CDR2 YSLEER. V gave up 6 bases and J gave up 0 bases; unmatched junction bases: 9. The CDR3 spells CASRKTGGPRSYNEQFF. In DNA form, the CDR3 reads TGCGCCAGCAGGAAAACAGGGGGCCCCCGCTCCTACAATGAGCAGTTCTTC.

The rearrangement uses TRBV5-6 and TRBJ1-6; 9 positions agree with TRBD1. The CDR3 is 17 amino acids. The V gene end was trimmed by 4 bases and the J gene end by 6 bases; junction bases not matched to a gene: 11. Germline V gene sequence: CDR1 SGHDT, CDR2 YYEEEE. The CDR3 here is CASSPPGTGLSNSPLHF. In DNA, the CDR3 is TGTGCCAGCAGCCCACCTGGGACAGGGCTATCTAATTCACCCCTCCACTTT.

The chain combines TRBV18 with TRBJ2-1, with 14 positions matching TRBD2. From germline, CDR1 is KGHSH and CDR2 LQKENI. The V gene end was trimmed by 5 bases and the J gene end by 6 bases; junction bases not matched to a gene: 12. The CDR3 consists of 18 residues. The chain's CDR3 is CASSSTSGGADGRNEQFF. In nucleotides, the CDR3 is TGTGCCAGCTCATCGACTAGCGGGGGGGCCGATGGTCGCAATGAGCAGTTCTTC.

The chain combines TRBV5-8 with TRBJ2-7; TRBD1 matches 10 bases. The CDR3 sequence is 15 residues long. Germline lookup yields CDR1 SGHTS and CDR2 YDEGEE. V lost 0 bases to trimming and J lost 2 bases; unmatched junction nucleotides: 2. CDR3 region: CASSLVGTGAYEQYF. Here the CDR3 DNA reads TGTGCCAGCAGCTTGGTTGGGACAGGGGCCTACGAGCAGTACTTC.

This clone has only a few counts. The chain recombines TRBV6-6 with TRBJ1-5, with 7 bases identical to TRBD1. CDR1 is MNHNY, CDR2 SVGAGI, per germline (reference sequence). V was pared by 6 bases and J by 2 bases, with 4 bases of the junction left unmatched. The CDR3 extends over 14 amino acids. CDR3 protein: CASRGGWGNQPQHF. Written as DNA, the CDR3 is TGTGCCAGCAGAGGGGGCTGGGGCAATCAGCCCCAGCATTTT.

This clone was detected only a few times. This chain joins TRBV18 and TRBJ1-6, with 8 bases that match TRBD1. V trimming: 3 bases; J trimming: 9 bases; junction bases outside the gene matches: 4. The CDR3 totals 14 residues. Germline assignment: CDR1 KGHSH and CDR2 LQKENI. CDR3 in DNA: TGTGCCAGCTCACCGGACAGGGTCTCTTCACCCCTCCACTTT. Amino acids: CASSPDRVSSPLHF.

The J gene is TRBJ1-3, the V gene TRBV11-2, with 9 bases aligning to TRBD1. Germline V CDR1 and CDR2: SGHAT, FQNNGV. With 1 base clipped from V and 3 bases from J, the junction kept 4 bases outside the gene matches. The CDR3 has 16 residues. CDR3 bases: TGTGCCAGCAGCTTAGTACAGGGGGCAGTTGGAAACACCATATATTTT. This encodes CASSLVQGAVGNTIYF.

The chain uses TRBV18 and TRBJ2-7; 8 nucleotides align to TRBD1. Germline CDR1 reads KGHSH; CDR2 reads LQKENI. The V gene end was trimmed by 2 bases and the J gene end by 5 bases; junction bases not matched to a gene: 2. This CDR3 spans 13 amino acids. CDR3: CASSPGQGDEQYF. For the CDR3, the DNA is TGTGCCAGCTCACCAGGACAGGGTGACGAGCAGTACTTC.

The rearrangement links TRBV5-4 to TRBJ2-3, with TRBD2 identical over 7 bases. This CDR3 contains 15 residues. With 0 bases clipped from V and 4 bases from J, the junction kept 5 bases outside the gene matches. In germline, CDR1 is SGHNT, CDR2 YYREEE (reference sequence). CDR3 DNA sequence: TGTGCCAGCAGCTTGGGGGGCGGGGGAGCAGATACGCAGTATTTT. Residues: CASSLGGGGADTQYF.

This clone appeared a few times. The V and J genes are TRBV6-8 and TRBJ2-5, with D unclear. CDR3 length: 16 residues. CDR1 and CDR2 from the germline V gene are MNHGY and SAAAGT. V was pared by 2 bases and J by 3 bases, with 16 bases between. CDR3: CASSYTSRGSKETQYF. The CDR3 DNA is TGTGCCAGCAGTTACACTTCGCGCGGCAGTAAAGAGACCCAGTACTTC.

This clone occurred a few times. The gene calls are TRBV30 and TRBJ1-2; no clear D gene. Germline assignment: CDR1 GTSNPN and CDR2 SVGIG (reference sequence). CDR3 length: 13 residues. The germline V and J ends were trimmed by 2 bases and 2 bases, with 9 bases remaining between them. CDR3 loop: CAWSHDGNYGYTF. The CDR3 DNA reads TGTGCCTGGAGTCACGACGGGAACTATGGCTACACCTTC.

V gene TRBV6-5 combines with J gene TRBJ2-7; TRBD1 aligns across 8 bases. Per germline, CDR1 MNHEY and CDR2 SVGAGI. The CDR3 has 16 amino acids. Trimming removed 0 bases from V and 0 bases from J; junction bases left unmatched: 4. The CDR3 region has the DNA TGTGCCAGCAGTTACTCGGCAGGGGGCTTCTCCTACGAGCAGTACTTC. Residues: CASSYSAGGFSYEQYF.

This clone came up a few times. J is TRBJ2-1 and V is TRBV7-3; tentatively, D is TRBD2 (6 bases). V dropped 0 bases and J dropped 7 bases, with 13 bases sitting between them. Germline V CDR1 and CDR2: SGHTA, FQGTGA. This CDR3 comprises 15 residues. CDR3 region: CASSLTGLLDNEQFF. The CDR3, as DNA: TGTGCCAGCAGCTTAACGGGACTCCTTGATAATGAGCAGTTCTTC.

This clone was seen more than once but under ten times. The chain couples TRBV7-2 to TRBJ2-1, with a possible D match to TRBD1 (5 bases). Germline V gene lookup returns CDR1 SGHTA and CDR2 FQGNSA. V was clipped by 3 bases and J by 0 bases, with 9 bases between them. The CDR3 totals 15 residues. The CDR3 here is CASSFETASYNEQFF. The CDR3 region has the DNA TGTGCCAGCAGCTTCGAGACAGCCTCCTACAATGAGCAGTTCTTC.

This clone showed up just a few times. CDR3 DNA sequence: TGCGCCAGCAGCCACCGTGGGACTAGCGAGAGCTCTGGGGCCAACGTCCTGACTTTC. It encodes CASSHRGTSESSGANVLTF. The chain employs TRBV4-1 and TRBJ2-6; TRBD2 matches 10 bases. This CDR3 region has 19 residues. Germline CDR1 and CDR2: MGHRA and YSYEKL. V was pared by 3 bases and J by 0 bases, with 8 bases of the junction left unmatched.

This clone was observed a few times. This chain connects TRBV29-1 to TRBJ2-3, with TRBD2 identical over 10 bases. Germline CDR1 is SQVTM and CDR2 is ANQGSEA. J was trimmed by 1 base and V by 2 bases; bases with no gene match: 0. The CDR3 has 14 amino acids. CDR3 bases: TGCAGCGTTGAACTAGCGGGGGGCACAGATACGCAGTATTTT. This translates into CSVELAGGTDTQYF.

This clone showed up just a few times. The J gene is TRBJ2-5, the V gene TRBV4-2, with D possibly being TRBD2 (5 bases). Per the germline V gene, CDR1 is LGHNA and CDR2 is YNFKEQ. V was cut by 3 bases and J by 4 bases, with 12 bases left in between. The CDR3 sequence is 14 residues long. CDR3 amino acids: CASSHGLAVETQYF. In DNA form, the CDR3 reads TGTGCCAGCAGCCACGGACTCGCGGTAGAGACCCAGTACTTC.

This chain uses TRBV18 with TRBJ1-1, with 8 bases aligning to TRBD1. Germline lookup yields CDR1 KGHSH and CDR2 LQKENI. The CDR3 has 16 residues. V gave up 3 bases and J gave up 6 bases; unmatched junction bases: 12. The CDR3 DNA follows: TGTGCCAGCTCACCCTCCCTAGGACAGGGAAAATCTGAAGCTTTCTTT. It codes for CASSPSLGQGKSEAFF.

The CDR3 DNA is TGTGCCAGCAGCTTCGGGGGGAGCTCCTACGAGCAGTACTTC. Protein: CASSFGGSSYEQYF. The V gene is TRBV5-4, the J gene TRBJ2-7; TRBD2 agrees at 7 bases. Germline V lookup: CDR1 SGHNT, CDR2 YYREEE (reference sequence). This CDR3 is built from 14 residues. V gave up 2 bases and J gave up 0 bases; unmatched junction bases: 2.

This chain uses TRBV5-6 with TRBJ2-1, with a possible D match to TRBD1 (5 bases). The CDR3 runs 14 residues. Germline loops: CDR1 SGHDT, CDR2 YYEEEE. Trimming took 3 bases from V and 4 from J, leaving 11 bases between them. For the CDR3, the DNA is TGTGCCAGCAGCTCCTTCAACAGGTACAATGAGCAGTTCTTC. Translation gives CASSSFNRYNEQFF. The full variable domain, rest sourced from reference TRBV5-6 and TRBJ2-1, is DAGVTQSPTHLIKTRGQQVTLRCSPKSGHDTVSWYQQALGQGPQFIFQYYEEEERQRGNFPDRFSGHQFPNYSSELNVNALLLGDSALYLCASSSFNRYNEQFFGPGTRLTVL.

The DNA for the CDR3 is TGTGCCAGCAGTGCCCCGGGAAGCACAGATACGCAGTATTTT. It translates to CASSAPGSTDTQYF. The chain uses TRBV6-5 and TRBJ2-3; the D gene is possibly TRBD2 (5 bases). This CDR3 comprises 14 residues. V lost 5 bases and J lost 0, with 9 bases in between. The V gene's germline CDR1 is MNHEY and CDR2 SVGAGI.

A few counts support this clone. The chain has TRBV7-3 and TRBJ2-1; D not resolved. With 1 base removed from V and 5 bases from J, the gap between germline ends came to 6 bases. The CDR3 contains 13 residues. Germline loops: CDR1 SGHTA, CDR2 FQGTGA. CDR3 nucleotide sequence: TGTGCCAGCAGCTTAAGGAGTCACAATGAGCAGTTCTTC. The encoded protein is CASSLRSHNEQFF.